The sequence of this T cell receptor (beta chain) was determined in a study of cytomegalovirus exposure and HLA in healthy donors. The germline CDR1 and CDR2 sequences are MNHNS and SASEGT. The CDR3 extends over 13 amino acids. The V gene end was trimmed by 6 bases and the J gene end by 12 bases; junction bases not matched to a gene: 11. This clone appeared once. What it binds is not known. The PCR contained 60 Vbeta and 13 Jbeta primers. The method was immunoSEQ multiplex PCR; TCRdb's version includes in-frame clones alone and lacks a portion of them. The sample yields some 200,000 clones, roughly 84% seen once. Regarding the study as a whole: Earlier findings revealed that most TCR beta V segments proved productive either about 87% or about 30% of the time.

The sequenced sample was PBMCs. The chain links TRBV6-1 to TRBJ1-2, with 9 bases matching TRBD1. The receptor comes from a man between 50 and 59 years old in good health and CMV-seronegative. The CDR3 loop is CASRPGQGGGNTF. CDR3 DNA: TGTGCCAGCAGGCCGGGACAGGGAGGTGGAAACACCTTC.